A single sample gave rise to the 10 T cell receptor beta chains below, sequenced in a study of cytomegalovirus exposure and HLA in healthy donors. The PCR employed 60 Vbeta primers together with 13 Jbeta primers. Using immunoSEQ multiplex PCR, the repertoire was profiled, and TCRdb retains in-frame clones only, with some absent. This table holds 50,000 or so clones, 60% to 75% found once. Material for sequencing was PBMCs. These receptor sequences come from a woman between 50 and 59 years old in good health and CMV-seronegative.

This sequence joins TRBV6-5 and TRBJ2-1, with TRBD2 matching over 12 bases. Trimming took 10 bases from V and 7 from J; bases not matched to a gene: 8. There are 14 residues in the CDR3. Germline V gene lookup returns CDR1 MNHEY and CDR2 SVGAGI. CDR3 in amino acids: CATSLAGGSNEQFF. In DNA form, the CDR3 reads TGTGCCACCTCCCTAGCGGGGGGGTCGAATGAGCAGTTCTTC.

The V call is TRBV27, the J call TRBJ1-2; the D gene is possibly TRBD1 (6 bases). The germline V gene encodes CDR1 MNHEY and CDR2 SMNVEV (reference sequence). V gave up 4 bases and J gave up 8 bases, with 14 bases separating them. The CDR3 consists of 13 residues. The CDR3 sequence: CASSSQGLGGYTF. CDR3 DNA: TGTGCCAGCAGTTCACAGGGATTGGGGGGCTACACCTTC.

This clone was seen more than once but under ten times. The chain's CDR3 is CASSLASPENTGELFF. CDR3 DNA sequence: TGTGCCAGCAGCTTGGCTTCCCCCGAGAACACCGGGGAGCTGTTTTTT. The rearrangement uses TRBV7-3 and TRBJ2-2; D gene ambiguous. V lost 3 bases, J lost 1 base, and 12 bases lay in between. Germline V gene sequence: CDR1 SGHTA, CDR2 FQGTGA. The CDR3 has 16 amino acids.

The chain joins TRBV7-2 to TRBJ2-3; D is possibly TRBD2 (6 bases). V was trimmed by 3 bases and J by 1 base, leaving 11 bases between them. CDR3 length equals 15 residues. Germline V lookup: CDR1 SGHTA, CDR2 FQGNSA. The DNA of the CDR3 is TGTGCCAGCAGCTTTGGAGCGGGCCGCACAGATACGCAGTATTTT. Residues: CASSFGAGRTDTQYF. The full variable domain, rest sourced from reference TRBV7-2 and TRBJ2-3, is GAGVSQSPSNKVTEKGKDVELRCDPISGHTALYWYRQSLGQGLEFLIYFQGNSAPDKSGLPSDRFSAERTGGSVSTLTIQRTQQEDSAVYLCASSFGAGRTDTQYFGPGTRLTVL.

As regards this clone: Since the CDR3 does not end with the conserved phenylalanine or tryptophan, this likely comes from a read error. The rearrangement joins TRBV7-9 to TRBJ1-6; D not certain. The ends were cut back, 3 bases at V and 14 bases at J, with 14 bases in the middle. Germline lookup yields CDR1 SEHNR and CDR2 FQNEAQ (reference sequence). This CDR3 is built from 13 residues. The CDR3 nucleotides are TGTGCCAGCAGCTTCACTAGTCCCAACACCCTCCACGTT. It yields the protein CASSFTSPNTLHV.

This sequence joins TRBV4-2 and TRBJ2-1; 7 bases match TRBD2. V shed 0 bases and J 1 base; nucleotides not matched to a gene: 0. This CDR3 has 15 amino acids. Per germline, CDR1 LGHNA and CDR2 YNFKEQ. The CDR3 DNA reads as TGTGCCAGCAGCCAAGACGGGGGGTCCTACAATGAGCAGTTCTTC. As protein: CASSQDGGSYNEQFF.

The chain links TRBV11-2 to TRBJ1-2; TRBD1 matches at 8 bases. After removal of 5 bases from V and 2 bases from J, the junction contained 7 bases not matched to a gene. This CDR3 is 15 amino acids long. Germline V CDR1 and CDR2: SGHAT, FQNNGV. CDR3 region: CASSKSTGANYGYTF. The CDR3 nucleotides read TGTGCCAGCAGCAAATCGACAGGGGCCAACTATGGCTACACCTTC.

The chain combines TRBV29-1 with TRBJ1-1; the D gene is possibly TRBD1 (6 bases). The V end was cut by 6 bases, the J end by 1 base, with 12 bases between. CDR3 length: 13 residues. CDR1 is SQVTM, CDR2 ANQGSEA, per germline. The CDR3 protein is CSVTTGTNTEAFF. The CDR3 nucleotides read TGCAGCGTGACGACAGGCACGAACACTGAAGCTTTCTTT.

This chain joins TRBV7-2 and TRBJ2-7; perhaps TRBD1 as D (6 bases). The germline V and J ends were trimmed by 6 bases and 0 bases, with 9 bases remaining between them. This CDR3 is built from 13 residues. The germline V gene has CDR1 SGHTA and CDR2 FQGNSA. This CDR3 is CASRRDNSYEQYF. The CDR3 DNA sequence: TGTGCCAGCAGACGGGACAACTCCTACGAGCAGTACTTC.

As concerns this clone: Possible read error: a much larger clone is one base away. No conserved phenylalanine or tryptophan is present at the end of the CDR3, so a read error is the likely explanation. This chain connects TRBV25-1 to TRBJ1-4; a possible D gene is TRBD1 (6 bases). The CDR3 is 18 residues long. The germline CDR1 and CDR2 sequences are MGHDK and SYGVNS. The V end was cut by 2 bases, the J end by 8 bases, with 24 bases between. The CDR3 protein is CASSEPQAETGRREKLFV. The CDR3 DNA reads as TGTGCCAGCAGTGAACCTCAGGCTGAGACAGGCAGAAGAGAAAAACTGTTTGTT.